The 12 T cell receptor beta chains given below trace back to one sample, sequenced in a study of cytomegalovirus exposure and HLA in healthy donors. The data were produced by immunoSEQ multiplex PCR, yet TCRdb's version contains in-frame clones alone and is incomplete. Among over 150,000 clones listed, roughly 88% were seen once. The sample taken for sequencing was PBMCs. These TCRs come from a woman under 40 in good health and CMV-seropositive.

The gene calls are TRBV18 and TRBJ1-5; D unresolved. The V and J ends lost 2 bases and 7 bases respectively, with 9 bases between them. CDR3 length: 13 residues. Germline CDR1 reads KGHSH; CDR2 reads LQKENI. The CDR3: CASSPTREQPQHF. The CDR3 region has the DNA TGTGCCAGCTCACCAACGAGGGAGCAGCCCCAGCATTTT.

The gene calls are TRBV5-1 and TRBJ1-3; 8 positions match TRBD1. J gave up 6 bases and V 0 bases, and 2 bases lay outside the gene matches. The CDR3 is 14 residues long. Germline V lookup: CDR1 SGHRS, CDR2 YFSETQ. The CDR3 DNA sequence: TGCGCCAGCAGCTTGGGACAGGGGCCAAACACCATATATTTT. It codes for CASSLGQGPNTIYF. Together with reference TRBV5-1 and TRBJ1-3, the CDR3 gives the full variable domain: KAGVTQTPRYLIKTRGQQVTLSCSPISGHRSVSWYQQTPGQGLQFLFEYFSETQRNKGNFPGRFSGRQFSNSRSEMNVSTLELGDSALYLCASSLGQGPNTIYFGEGSWLTVV.

The chain is built from TRBV6-4 and TRBJ1-2, with TRBD1 matching over 9 bases. The V and J ends lost 6 bases and 1 base, in that order; junction bases with no gene match: 9. Germline CDR1 reads MRHNA; CDR2 reads SNTAGT. This CDR3 has 16 amino acids. DNA for the CDR3: TGTGCCAGCAGGGAGGAACCGACAGGGGGTAACTATGGCTACACCTTC. Its translation is CASREEPTGGNYGYTF.

This chain links TRBV6-1 with TRBJ2-5; 7 nucleotides align to TRBD1. The CDR3 extends over 14 amino acids. From germline, CDR1 is MNHNS and CDR2 SASEGT. V dropped 5 bases and J dropped 3; count of bases not matched to a gene: 6. Here the CDR3 reads CASSNLGGEETQYF. As DNA, the CDR3 is TGTGCCAGCAGTAATTTAGGGGGCGAAGAGACCCAGTACTTC.

The chain carries TRBV7-8 and TRBJ2-3, with D tentatively TRBD2 (5 bases). The V end lost 5 bases, the J end lost 4 bases, and 13 bases lay between the germline ends. CDR1 and CDR2 (germline): SGHVS, FQNEAQ. The CDR3 is 14 residues long. The CDR3, as DNA: TGTGCCAGCAGCCTAATGAGGGCATCAGATACGCAGTATTTT. It translates to CASSLMRASDTQYF.

The chain is built from TRBV5-6 and TRBJ1-5; 9 bases are shared with TRBD1. This CDR3 has 17 amino acids. Germline V gene lookup returns CDR1 SGHDT and CDR2 YYEEEE. Trimming took 3 bases from V and 6 from J; bases not matched to a gene: 13. CDR3: CASSYLRDRAMSQPQHF. The CDR3 DNA reads as TGTGCCAGCAGCTATCTCCGGGACAGGGCTATGAGTCAGCCCCAGCATTTT.

V is TRBV28 and J is TRBJ2-3; the D gene is possibly TRBD1 (6 bases). Germline V gene sequence: CDR1 MDHEN, CDR2 SYDVKM. V lost 6 bases to trimming and J lost 0 bases, with 22 bases between them. The CDR3 extends over 18 amino acids. The CDR3 spells CASRTTGKKGFSTDTQYF. The CDR3 DNA reads TGTGCCAGCAGAACCACAGGGAAAAAAGGATTTAGCACAGATACGCAGTATTTT.

The V gene is TRBV7-2, the J gene TRBJ1-2; 9 nucleotides align to TRBD1. With 3 bases clipped from V and 6 bases from J, the junction kept 8 bases outside the gene matches. In germline, CDR1 is SGHTA, CDR2 FQGNSA. This CDR3 comprises 15 residues. The CDR3 DNA is TGTGCCAGCAGCTTTAACAGGGGGCGCGGAAATGGCTACACCTTC. It is translated as CASSFNRGRGNGYTF. The whole variable domain, filled in from reference TRBV7-2 and TRBJ1-2, reads GAGVSQSPSNKVTEKGKDVELRCDPISGHTALYWYRQSLGQGLEFLIYFQGNSAPDKSGLPSDRFSAERTGGSVSTLTIQRTQQEDSAVYLCASSFNRGRGNGYTFGSGTRLTVV.

About this clone: One end of the junction does not line up with germline, which may come from a read error. The chain joins TRBV7-7 to TRBJ1-1; D call uncertain. Germline loops: CDR1 SSHAT, CDR2 FNYEAQ (reference sequence). The CDR3 is 16 amino acids. CDR3 sequence reads: CASSSEWEVMNTEAFF. The CDR3 region has the DNA TGTGCTAGCAGCTCCGAATGGGAGGTCATGAACACTGAAGCTTTCTTT. The entire variable domain, with the rest obtained from reference TRBV7-7 and TRBJ1-1, is as follows: GAGVSQSPRYKVTKRGQDVTLRCDPISSHATLYWYQQALGQGPEFLTYFNYEAQPDKSGLPSDRFSAERPEGSISTLTIQRTEQRDSAMYRCASSSEWEVMNTEAFFGQGTRLTVV.

The rearrangement uses TRBV20-1 and TRBJ1-2; TRBD1 aligns across 7 bases. The junction had 3 bases not matched to a gene; V was cut back by 3 bases and J by 11 bases. Germline loops: CDR1 DFQATT, CDR2 SNEGSKA (reference sequence). The CDR3 consists of 10 residues. The CDR3 DNA sequence: TGCAGTGCTAGTAAGGGGGCTTACACCTTC. It encodes CSASKGAYTF.

The rearrangement links TRBV11-2 to TRBJ2-7, with 7 bases that match TRBD1. This CDR3 region has 17 residues. The V and J ends lost 5 bases and 3 bases, in that order; junction bases with no gene match: 16. CDR1 is SGHAT and CDR2 is FQNNGV in the germline V gene. CDR3 in DNA: TGTGCCAGCAGCCCGAGACAGGGACAGATGGGGTTCTACGAGCAGTACTTC. This codes for CASSPRQGQMGFYEQYF.

This clone was seen only once. V usage is TRBV27 and J usage is TRBJ2-5; 8 bases map to TRBD1. There are 14 residues in the CDR3. The germline V gene encodes CDR1 MNHEY and CDR2 SMNVEV (reference sequence). With V trimmed by 4 bases and J by 5 bases, 6 bases remained unmatched. The CDR3 is CASSSGQGWETQYF. CDR3 nucleotides: TGTGCCAGCAGTTCCGGACAGGGATGGGAGACCCAGTACTTC.